Sequencing of this T cell receptor beta chain was carried out in a study of shared clonotypes between healthy human individuals. Study results and caveats: In several donors, about 5% of naive CD4 clonotypes appeared in common. Sample collection involved blood only; tissue repertoires are likely different. Researchers found naive subsets generally carried larger estimated richness than memory subsets.

The authors loaded about 200 ng DNA, 27,000 or so T cell genomes, into sorted-subset replicate PCRs. Assay: immunoSEQ multiplex PCR; the TCRdb copy retains only in-frame clones and omits some. Among over a million clones, around 78% were seen once, and the ten largest hold roughly 0.61%. V lost 6 bases to trimming and J lost 4 bases; unmatched junction nucleotides: 7. Germline lookup yields CDR1 SNHLY and CDR2 FYNNEI. The CDR3 is 16 residues long. With regard to this clone: Its target is not known.

The sequence was obtained from a man younger than 35 in good health. Some clones in this sample may be carry-over from other donors' samples. This rearrangement joins TRBV2 to TRBJ2-3, with 13 bases identical to TRBD2. The sequenced material came from memory CD4+ T cells from PBMCs. Indicated subset: CD45RA-negative fraction. The CDR3 loop reads CASRPGTSGNADTQYF. CDR3 nucleotide sequence: TGTGCCAGCAGACCAGGGACTAGCGGGAACGCAGATACGCAGTATTTT.